The 17 T cell receptor beta chains below all came from one sample that was sequenced in a study of blood T cell repertoires in COVID-19. Here immunoSEQ multiplex PCR was the method, and the copy in TCRdb shows in-frame clones only, minus some. The top ten hold about 1.9% of the sample, which has about 310,000 clones, approximately 81% seen once. Sequencing was carried out using PBMCs or T cells enriched from blood (not recorded which). Every receptor here comes from a woman in her 30s who had been exposed to COVID-19.

This chain links TRBV24-1 with TRBJ2-7, with TRBD1 matching 7 bases. Trimming removed 3 bases from V and 1 base from J; junction bases left unmatched: 5. Germline V gene lookup returns CDR1 KGHDR and CDR2 SFDVKD. The CDR3 is made up of 15 amino acids. The CDR3: CATSDTRQGSYEQYF. The CDR3 DNA is TGTGCCACCAGTGATACGAGACAGGGATCCTACGAGCAGTACTTC.

The CDR3 DNA reads TGTGCCAGCAGCTTAAGACAGAGTAACACTGAAGCTTTCTTT. Translated: CASSLRQSNTEAFF. The chain is built from TRBV7-3 and TRBJ1-1, with a weak D call TRBD1 (5 bases). CDR1 SGHTA and CDR2 FQGTGA come from the germline V gene. V lost 1 base and J 2 bases, leaving 8 bases between the germline ends. There are 14 residues in the CDR3.

The chain combines TRBV18 with TRBJ1-4; the match to TRBD1 covers 9 bases. This CDR3 is built from 15 residues. Germline V gives CDR1 KGHSH, CDR2 LQKENI. V trimming: 1 base; J trimming: 4 bases; junction bases outside the gene matches: 1. The CDR3 is CASSPRDRVNEKLFF. The CDR3 bases are TGTGCCAGCTCACCACGGGACAGGGTTAATGAAAAACTGTTTTTT.

The CDR3 spells CASSPDRIYEQYF. CDR3 nucleotide sequence: TGCGCCAGCAGCCCGGACAGGATCTACGAGCAGTACTTC. The chain couples TRBV4-1 to TRBJ2-7; 7 bases map to TRBD1. Unmatched junction bases numbered 3, after V lost 4 bases and J lost 3 bases. Germline values: CDR1 MGHRA, CDR2 YSYEKL. The CDR3 runs to 13 residues.

This chain joins TRBV7-3 and TRBJ1-2; 7 positions match TRBD1. Germline assignment: CDR1 SGHTA and CDR2 FQGTGA. V gave up 5 bases and J gave up 8 bases; unmatched junction bases: 8. The CDR3 is 13 amino acids. Written as DNA, the CDR3 is TGTGCCAGCAGCCCGATGACAGGGATGGGCTACACCTTC. Its translation is CASSPMTGMGYTF.

V is TRBV12-3 or TRBV12-4 and J is TRBJ2-1; tentatively, D is TRBD1 (6 bases). The CDR3 has 12 amino acids. The V gene lost 6 bases and the J gene lost 8 bases, with 11 bases spanning the gap. The CDR3 loop is CASSPQGDEQFF. CDR3 nucleotides: TGTGCCAGCAGCCCACAGGGCGATGAGCAGTTCTTC.

The chain employs TRBV6-5 and TRBJ2-7; D is perhaps TRBD1 (6 bases). The CDR3 has 15 amino acids. CDR1 is MNHEY, CDR2 SVGAGI, per germline. Trimming stripped 3 bases from V and 5 bases from J, with 17 bases between. The CDR3 is CASSYSTGQSDEQYF. Written as DNA, the CDR3 is TGTGCCAGCAGTTATTCGACAGGACAGTCCGACGAGCAGTACTTC.

This chain uses TRBV12-3 or TRBV12-4 with TRBJ1-2; D gene unclear. This CDR3 is 12 amino acids long. V was pared by 5 bases and J by 4 bases, with 8 bases between. The CDR3 protein is CASSLQVYGYTF. The CDR3 DNA reads TGTGCCAGCAGTCTCCAGGTCTATGGCTACACCTTC.

In this sample, this clone turned up once. The chain uses TRBV9 and TRBJ1-3; D is possibly TRBD1 (6 bases). Trimming cost V 3 bases and J 3 bases, with 22 bases left between them. The CDR3 is made up of 18 amino acids. CDR1 SGDLS and CDR2 YYNGEE come from the germline V gene. Here the CDR3 DNA reads TGTGCCAGCAGCGAGGCCCCCGGGGCGGGGGCAGGTGGAAACACCATATATTTT. Its translation: CASSEAPGAGAGGNTIYF.

The genes are TRBV5-1 and TRBJ2-7, with D perhaps matching TRBD1 (7 bases). The CDR3 loop spans 15 amino acids. The V gene's germline CDR1 is SGHRS and CDR2 YFSETQ. Deletions cut 0 bases from V and 0 bases from J, with 10 bases between. The CDR3 coding sequence is TGCGCCAGCAGCTTGGGCCAGGGGGGCTCCTACGAGCAGTACTTC. Amino acid sequence: CASSLGQGGSYEQYF.

There are a few counts of this clone. V usage is TRBV9 and J usage is TRBJ1-3; tentative D call: TRBD1 (5 bases). Germline CDR1 reads SGDLS; CDR2 reads YYNGEE. The CDR3 consists of 16 residues. Trimming removed 0 bases at V and 4 bases at J, with 14 bases between. The CDR3 DNA is TGTGCCAGCAGCGTAGGAAACAGGAGGGGAGGAAACACCATATATTTT. It is translated as CASSVGNRRGGNTIYF.

This chain joins TRBV4-1 and TRBJ2-2, with 9 bases that match TRBD1. Germline-derived CDR1 and CDR2 are MGHRA and YSYEKL. Trimming cost V 4 bases and J 7 bases; bases outside gene matches: 10. This CDR3 spans 16 amino acids. The CDR3 region has the DNA TGCGCCAGCAGCCCTGTCCCGGGACAGGGAGGCGGGGAGCTGTTTTTT. Translating it yields CASSPVPGQGGGELFF.

This clone appeared once. This rearrangement joins TRBV2 to TRBJ2-3; TRBD2 agrees at 9 bases. Germline lookup yields CDR1 SNHLY and CDR2 FYNNEI. With V trimmed by 10 bases and J by 2 bases, 10 bases remained unmatched. The CDR3 loop spans 15 amino acids. The CDR3 spells CATRPGLAITDTQYF. DNA for the CDR3: TGTGCCACCCGACCGGGACTAGCTATCACAGATACGCAGTATTTT. Filled out from reference TRBV2 and TRBJ2-3, the complete variable domain reads EPEVTQTPSHQVTQMGQEVILRCVPISNHLYFYWYRQILGQKVEFLVSFYNNEISEKSEIFDDQFSVERPDGSNFTLKIRSTKLEDSAMYFCATRPGLAITDTQYFGPGTRLTVL.

The J gene is TRBJ1-5, the V gene TRBV18, with no clear D. There are 16 residues in the CDR3. In germline, CDR1 is KGHSH, CDR2 LQKENI. V was clipped by 3 bases and J by 3 bases, with 15 bases between them. DNA of the CDR3: TGTGCCAGCTCACCGTCGCGGGTCGGGAACAATCAGCCCCAGCATTTT. This gives the protein CASSPSRVGNNQPQHF.

The chain joins TRBV5-4 to TRBJ2-3; no clear D gene. CDR1 is SGHNT, CDR2 YYREEE, per germline (reference sequence). This CDR3 is built from 11 residues. The V end lost 1 base, the J end lost 5 bases, and 2 bases lay between the germline ends. This chain's CDR3 is CASSLLDTQYF. The CDR3 DNA reads TGTGCCAGCAGCTTGCTAGATACGCAGTATTTT.

The chain couples TRBV7-2 to TRBJ2-5, with D hard to call. From germline, CDR1 is SGHTA and CDR2 FQGNSA. The CDR3 has 11 amino acids. The V gene lost 4 bases and the J gene lost 3 bases, with 3 bases spanning the gap. This CDR3 is CASSSKETQYF. Written as DNA, the CDR3 is TGTGCCAGCAGCTCTAAAGAGACCCAGTACTTC.

The chain carries TRBV19 and TRBJ2-5, with a tentative D call TRBD2 (6 bases). From germline, CDR1 is LNHDA and CDR2 SQIVND (reference sequence). The CDR3 is 14 residues long. Deletions cut 10 bases from V and 5 bases from J, with 20 bases between. CDR3 sequence reads: CATKERGGVETQYF. CDR3 bases: TGTGCCACTAAAGAAAGAGGAGGGGTTGAGACCCAGTACTTC.